The clone carrying this T cell receptor beta chain was detected only once. The data were obtained in a study of blood T cell repertoires in COVID-19. The wider study: COVID-19 samples from acute and convalescent phases originated in the United States, Italy and Spain. Sample material is recorded as cDNA or gDNA derived from T cells, B-cell-depleted T cells, or PBMCs.

The ends lost 5 bases at V and 7 bases at J; junction bases unmatched: 3. Per the germline V gene, CDR1 is SGHTA and CDR2 is FQGTGA. CDR3 length equals 13 residues. A Seattle source enrolled patients during active infection and followed them longitudinally. In the study's own analysis: It was from reference gene primer amplification that nucleated cell counts were estimated. Here immunoSEQ multiplex PCR was the method, and the copy in TCRdb shows in-frame clones only, minus some. D and trimming were read from the DNA, whereas the V and J calls and clone size are those reported in that table. The table shows some 170,000 clones, with over 85% occurring only once.

J is TRBJ1-2 and V is TRBV7-3, with 11 bases identical to TRBD1. This TCR derives from a woman between 55 and 75 years old with COVID-19, enrolled during active disease. Material for sequencing was peripheral blood. The CDR3 coding sequence is TGTGCCAGCAGCCTCGGGACAGGGGGTGGCTACACCTTC. Translation gives CASSLGTGGGYTF.